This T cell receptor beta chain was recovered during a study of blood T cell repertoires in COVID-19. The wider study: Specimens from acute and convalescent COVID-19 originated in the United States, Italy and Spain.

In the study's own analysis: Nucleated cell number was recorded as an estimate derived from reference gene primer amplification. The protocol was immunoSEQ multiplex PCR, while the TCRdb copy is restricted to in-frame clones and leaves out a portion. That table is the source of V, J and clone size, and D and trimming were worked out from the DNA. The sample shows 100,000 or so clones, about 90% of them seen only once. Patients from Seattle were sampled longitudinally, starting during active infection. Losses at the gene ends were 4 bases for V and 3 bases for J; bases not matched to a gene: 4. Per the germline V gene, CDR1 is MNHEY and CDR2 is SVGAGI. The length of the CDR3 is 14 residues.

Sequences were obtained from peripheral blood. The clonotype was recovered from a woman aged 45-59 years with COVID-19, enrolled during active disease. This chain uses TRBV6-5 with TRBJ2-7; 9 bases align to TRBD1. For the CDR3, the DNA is TGTGCCAGCAGTTCCGGGACAGGGATCTACGAGCAGTACTTC. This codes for CASSSGTGIYEQYF.